This record covers a single T cell receptor (beta chain). The antigen is not known. The V and J ends lost 3 bases and 0 bases, in that order; junction bases with no gene match: 6. Germline V gene lookup returns CDR1 SGHRS and CDR2 YFSETQ. The CDR3 covers 17 residues. Clones were sequenced by immunoSEQ multiplex PCR, and TCRdb holds only the in-frame ones, with some missing. The table includes under 95,000 clones, 85% to 90% detected once. These data are taken from a study of T cell responses to AZD1222 COVID-19 vaccine. The study, taken as a whole, reports: Researchers took repertoire samples only after the peak T cell response had come. Clonal diversity may have been underestimated, and the donors were mostly white British, with more females than males. Spike-specific TCR breadth and depth were elevated following two AZD1222 doses.

The study pooled second doses at about 4 or about 12 weeks. This rearrangement joins TRBV5-1 to TRBJ1-4; 9 positions agree with TRBD1. The sequencing here drew on peripheral blood, taken 28 days after the second AZD1222 dose. This TCR was recovered from an adult who received the AZD1222 COVID-19 vaccine. The CDR3 loop is CASSSGTGTTTNEKLFF. The CDR3 coding sequence is TGCGCCAGCAGCTCCGGGACAGGGACCACAACTAATGAAAAACTGTTTTTT.